This T cell receptor beta chain originates from a study of OX40 agonist ivuxolimab in advanced cancers. Study-wide background: Of mixed ages from about 23 to 90 and averaging about 56 years, the group was almost 85% male. Partial responses were achieved by three patients, one with hepatocellular carcinoma and two with cutaneous melanoma.

Patients with a history of autoimmune disease or on systemic immunosuppression were excluded. The study's findings and limits: The antigens recognized by the expanded peripheral T cells, that is their antigen specificity, were not determined.

Only a few counts were recorded for this clone. What it recognizes is unknown. TCRdb keeps only in-frame clones here, not all; method: immunoSEQ multiplex PCR. The table has 90,000 or so clones, about 88% seen once. Sequences were derived from CD4+ or CD8+ T cells sorted from blood, sampled in a trial of the OX40 agonist ivuxolimab. The origin of this receptor is an adult with an advanced solid tumor such as melanoma, head and neck, liver or kidney cancer.

The CDR3 spells CASSDSENTEAFF. For the CDR3, the DNA is TGTGCCAGCAGTGACTCGGAGAACACTGAAGCTTTCTTT. The chain couples TRBV6-4 to TRBJ1-1; D remains ambiguous. Trimming pared 0 bases from V and 1 base from J, leaving 3 bases between. The CDR3 contains 13 residues. Germline values: CDR1 MRHNA, CDR2 SNTAGT.